These T cell receptor beta chains were read from a single sample in a study of T cells in Graves' hyperthyroidism and ophthalmopathy. Each CDR3 protein gets one entry after TCRdb re-called the multiplex PCR reads with MiXCR. The table lists about 530,000 distinct CDR3 sequences, more than 15% of them singletons, with 15% to 20% in the top ten. Sequencing input: blood. Receptor source: a woman aged 18-29 years with Graves' ophthalmopathy. The CDR3 runs from the conserved cysteine through the conserved F or W. A D gene is named only where the DNA matches it firmly. The size field is filled for only some rows; it gives once, few, many or a size class.

J gene: TRBJ1-2; CDR3 length: 13; clone size: -; V gene: TRBV11-2; D gene: -; CDR3 protein: CASSSDPPAPYTF; CDR3 DNA: TGTGCCAGCAGCTCCGACCCCCCGGCACCCTACACCTTC
J gene: TRBJ1-6; CDR3 length: 19; clone size: few; V gene: TRBV3-1; D gene: -; CDR3 protein: CASSQVYSQRSSYNSPLHF; CDR3 DNA: TGTGCCAGCAGCCAAGTTTATTCGCAGAGATCCTCCTATAATTCACCCCTCCACTTT
J gene: TRBJ2-1; CDR3 length: 18; clone size: -; V gene: TRBV7-3; D gene: TRBD2; CDR3 protein: CASSPLGGGLAVYSEQFF; CDR3 DNA: TGTGCCAGCAGCCCCCTCGGGGGTGGACTAGCGGTTTACAGTGAGCAGTTCTTC
J gene: TRBJ2-3; CDR3 length: 14; clone size: many; V gene: TRBV18; D gene: -; CDR3 protein: CASSPGDFTDTQYF; CDR3 DNA: TGTGCCAGCTCACCAGGGGATTTCACAGATACGCAGTATTTT
J gene: TRBJ2-1; CDR3 length: 15; clone size: many; V gene: TRBV10-3; D gene: TRBD1; CDR3 protein: CAISESRGQINEQFF; CDR3 DNA: TGTGCCATCAGTGAGTCCCGGGGACAGATCAATGAGCAGTTCTTC
J gene: TRBJ2-5; CDR3 length: 15; clone size: many; V gene: TRBV7-8; D gene: TRBD2; CDR3 protein: CASSPRLASGETQYF; CDR3 DNA: TGTGCCAGCAGCCCCAGACTAGCCTCCGGGGAGACCCAGTACTTC
J gene: TRBJ2-2; CDR3 length: 15; clone size: -; V gene: TRBV7-9; D gene: TRBD1; CDR3 protein: CASSGQGGNTGELFF; CDR3 DNA: TGTGCCAGCAGCGGACAGGGGGGGAACACCGGGGAGCTGTTTTTT
J gene: TRBJ2-3; CDR3 length: 14; clone size: -; V gene: TRBV14; D gene: -; CDR3 protein: CASSQELRSDTQYF; CDR3 DNA: TGTGCCAGCAGCCAAGAGCTAAGATCGGATACGCAGTATTTT
J gene: TRBJ2-1; CDR3 length: 16; clone size: -; V gene: TRBV24-1; D gene: TRBD1; CDR3 protein: CATSDRTGGAYNEQFF; CDR3 DNA: TGTGCCACCAGTGATCGAACAGGGGGTGCCTACAATGAGCAGTTCTTC
J gene: TRBJ2-1; CDR3 length: 16; clone size: few; V gene: TRBV30; D gene: TRBD2; CDR3 protein: CAWSAPSGIAYNEQFF; CDR3 DNA: TGTGCCTGGAGTGCACCTAGCGGGATCGCCTACAATGAGCAGTTCTTC
J gene: TRBJ1-2; CDR3 length: 12; clone size: few; V gene: TRBV27; D gene: TRBD1; CDR3 protein: CASRTTGSGYTF; CDR3 DNA: TGTGCCAGCAGGACGACAGGGTCCGGCTACACCTTC
J gene: TRBJ2-1; CDR3 length: 13; clone size: -; V gene: TRBV30; D gene: TRBD2; CDR3 protein: CAWLAGVGNEQFF; CDR3 DNA: TGTGCCTGGCTAGCGGGGGTGGGGAATGAGCAGTTCTTC
J gene: TRBJ2-7; CDR3 length: 11; clone size: many; V gene: TRBV30; D gene: -; CDR3 protein: CAWSNSYEQYF; CDR3 DNA: TGTGCCTGGAGTAACAGCTACGAGCAGTACTTC